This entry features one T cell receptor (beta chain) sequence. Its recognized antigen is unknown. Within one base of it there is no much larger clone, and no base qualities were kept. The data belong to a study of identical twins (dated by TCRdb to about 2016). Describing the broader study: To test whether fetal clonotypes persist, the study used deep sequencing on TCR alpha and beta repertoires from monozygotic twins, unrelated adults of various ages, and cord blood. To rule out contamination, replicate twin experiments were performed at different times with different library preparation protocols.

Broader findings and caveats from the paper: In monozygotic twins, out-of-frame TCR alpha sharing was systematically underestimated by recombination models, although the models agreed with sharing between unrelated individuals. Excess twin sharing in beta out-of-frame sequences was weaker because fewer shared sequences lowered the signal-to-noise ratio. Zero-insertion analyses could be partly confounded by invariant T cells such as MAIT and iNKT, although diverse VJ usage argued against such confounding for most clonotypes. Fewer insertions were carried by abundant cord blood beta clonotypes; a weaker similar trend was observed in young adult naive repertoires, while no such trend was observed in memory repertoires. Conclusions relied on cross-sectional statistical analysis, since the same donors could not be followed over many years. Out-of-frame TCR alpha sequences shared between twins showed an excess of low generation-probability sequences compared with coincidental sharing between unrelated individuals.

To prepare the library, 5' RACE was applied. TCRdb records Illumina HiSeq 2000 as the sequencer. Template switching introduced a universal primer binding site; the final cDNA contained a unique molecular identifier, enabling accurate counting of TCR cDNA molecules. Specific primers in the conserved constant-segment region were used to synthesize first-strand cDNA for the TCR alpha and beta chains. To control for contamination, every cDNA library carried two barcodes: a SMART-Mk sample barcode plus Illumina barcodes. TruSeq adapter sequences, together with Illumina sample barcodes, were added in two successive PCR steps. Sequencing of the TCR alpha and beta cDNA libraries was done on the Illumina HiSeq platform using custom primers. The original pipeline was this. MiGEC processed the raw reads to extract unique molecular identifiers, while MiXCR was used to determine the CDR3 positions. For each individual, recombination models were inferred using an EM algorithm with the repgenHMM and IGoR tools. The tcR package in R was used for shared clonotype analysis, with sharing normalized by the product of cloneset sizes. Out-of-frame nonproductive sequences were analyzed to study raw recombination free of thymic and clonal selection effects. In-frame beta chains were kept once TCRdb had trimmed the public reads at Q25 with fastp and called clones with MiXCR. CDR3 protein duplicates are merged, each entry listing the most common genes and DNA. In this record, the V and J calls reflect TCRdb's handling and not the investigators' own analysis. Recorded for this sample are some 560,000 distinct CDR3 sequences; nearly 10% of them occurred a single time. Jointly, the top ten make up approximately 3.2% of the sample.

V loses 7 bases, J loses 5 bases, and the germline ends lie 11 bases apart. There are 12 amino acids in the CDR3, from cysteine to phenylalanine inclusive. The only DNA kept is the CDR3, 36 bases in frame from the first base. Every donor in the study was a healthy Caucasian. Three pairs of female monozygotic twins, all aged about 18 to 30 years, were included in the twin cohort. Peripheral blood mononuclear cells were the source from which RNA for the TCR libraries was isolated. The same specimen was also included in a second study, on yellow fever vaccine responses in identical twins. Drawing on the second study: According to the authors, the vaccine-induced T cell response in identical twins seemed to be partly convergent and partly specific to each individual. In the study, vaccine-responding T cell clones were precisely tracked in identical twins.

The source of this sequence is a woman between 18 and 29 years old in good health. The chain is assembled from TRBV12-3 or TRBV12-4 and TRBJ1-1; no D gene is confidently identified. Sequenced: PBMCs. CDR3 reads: CASILGSTEAFF. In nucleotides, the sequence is TGTGCCAGCATTCTGGGGTCAACTGAAGCTTTCTTT.